These 16 T cell receptor beta chains were sequenced from one sample in a study of T cells after posttransplantation cyclophosphamide (dated by TCRdb to about 2016). Libraries were constructed by the immunoSEQ multiplex PCR assay. TCRdb stores this immuneACCESS table with in-frame sequences only. Part of the clones is absent; in the studies checked, under half of the shortfall reflects unresolved V genes, and no reason is known for the rest. Listed for this sample are around 26,000 clones, none observed only a single time. The ten most abundant clones make up around 4% of the sample. The sample taken for sequencing was PBMCs. These receptors were taken from a woman between 50 and 59 years old in good health, CMV-negative, and a related stem cell transplant donor.

Ten or more counts support this clone. V is TRBV7-6 and J is TRBJ1-1; no clear D gene. Between the trimmed V and J ends, which lost 5 bases and 0 bases, there was a span of 7 bases. Germline values: CDR1 SGHVS, CDR2 FNYEAQ. The CDR3 spans 13 residues. The CDR3 sequence: CASSTSMNTEAFF. In DNA form, the CDR3 reads TGTGCCAGCAGCACCTCTATGAACACTGAAGCTTTCTTT. Supplemented by reference TRBV7-6 and TRBJ1-1, the full variable domain reads GAGVSQSPRYKVTKRGQDVALRCDPISGHVSLYWYRQALGQGPEFLTYFNYEAQQDKSGLPNDRFSAERPEGSISTLTIQRTEQRDSAMYRCASSTSMNTEAFFGQGTRLTVV.

This clone occurred many times. The rearrangement joins TRBV25-1 to TRBJ2-3; TRBD1 matches 8 bases. The junction had 8 bases not matched to a gene; V was cut back by 3 bases and J by 6 bases. Germline loops: CDR1 MGHDK, CDR2 SYGVNS. The CDR3 runs to 15 residues. CDR3 in DNA: TGTGCCAGCAGTGAGGACAGGGCGTGGGGTGATACGCAGTATTTT. Encoded protein: CASSEDRAWGDTQYF.

This clone came up many times. This chain connects TRBV19 to TRBJ2-3; the match to TRBD1 covers 7 bases. The V segment lost 6 bases and the J segment 8 bases; nucleotides outside the gene matches: 5. The CDR3 has 12 amino acids. Germline-derived CDR1 and CDR2 are LNHDA and SQIVND (reference sequence). The CDR3 here is CASSVRDSTQYF. In DNA, the CDR3 is TGTGCCAGTAGCGTAAGGGACAGTACGCAGTATTTT.

This clone was seen many times. The genes are TRBV6-5 and TRBJ2-3, with TRBD2 as a possible D gene (5 bases). There are 13 residues in the CDR3. CDR1 and CDR2 (germline): MNHEY, SVGAGI. Deletions cut 8 bases from V and 0 bases from J, with 9 bases between. The CDR3 sequence: CASGSTSTDTQYF. CDR3 DNA: TGTGCCAGCGGGAGCACTAGCACAGATACGCAGTATTTT.

This clone occurred many times. The chain combines TRBV27 with TRBJ1-5; D is unclear. This CDR3 contains 13 residues. CDR1 MNHEY and CDR2 SMNVEV come from the germline V gene (reference sequence). V was clipped by 2 bases and J by 6 bases, with 8 bases between them. As DNA, the CDR3 is TGTGCCAGCAGTTTAGTTCGGGGTCAGCCCCAGCATTTT. This sequence encodes CASSLVRGQPQHF.

The sample holds many counts of this clone. The chain links TRBV9 to TRBJ2-2; perhaps TRBD2 as D (5 bases). Trimming left V 0 bases short and J 5 bases short, with 8 bases between. Germline CDR1 SGDLS, CDR2 YYNGEE. The CDR3 consists of 14 residues. CDR3 amino acids: CASSVGGGTGELFF. The CDR3 DNA reads TGTGCCAGCAGCGTAGGTGGCGGGACCGGGGAGCTGTTTTTT. The entire variable domain, with the rest obtained from reference TRBV9 and TRBJ2-2, is as follows: DSGVTQTPKHLITATGQRVTLRCSPRSGDLSVYWYQQSLDQGLQFLIQYYNGEERAKGNILERFSAQQFPDLHSELNLSSLELGDSALYFCASSVGGGTGELFFGEGSRLTVL.

This clone was recorded many times. This chain connects TRBV18 to TRBJ1-1; 10 bases line up with TRBD1. V was pared by 9 bases and J by 6 bases, with 10 bases of the junction left unmatched. The CDR3 covers 14 residues. Germline V lookup: CDR1 KGHSH, CDR2 LQKENI. The DNA for the CDR3 is TGTGCCAGAAAGGACGGGACAGGGGATCCTGAAGCTTTCTTT. Residues: CARKDGTGDPEAFF.

This clone was counted ten times or more. The V gene is TRBV5-4, the J gene TRBJ1-1; tentatively, D is TRBD1 (5 bases). Trimming left V 3 bases short and J 10 bases short, with 13 bases between. Germline CDR1 reads SGHNT; CDR2 reads YYREEE (reference sequence). The CDR3 length is 12 residues. The CDR3 DNA reads as TGTGCCAGCAGCTCCACCCAGGGTCGAGCTTTCTTT. Its translation: CASSSTQGRAFF.

The table lists this clone with many counts. The chain couples TRBV5-4 to TRBJ1-2; maybe TRBD1 (6 bases). The CDR3 runs to 16 residues. Germline CDR1 and CDR2: SGHNT and YYREEE (reference sequence). Trimming shortened V by 1 base and J by 3 bases, and 16 bases separated the two germline ends. CDR3 DNA: TGTGCCAGCAGCTTGAGATCAGGGGCGCGTGACTATGGCTACACCTTC. This gives the protein CASSLRSGARDYGYTF.

This clone has ten or more counts. The V and J genes are TRBV5-6 and TRBJ2-3, with 7 bases matching TRBD2. Germline lookup yields CDR1 SGHDT and CDR2 YYEEEE. V shed 3 bases, J shed 2 bases, and the junction held 9 bases outside the gene matches. The CDR3 loop spans 16 amino acids. The CDR3 DNA follows: TGTGCCAGCAGCTGGCGGCTAGCGGTAATCACAGATACGCAGTATTTT. The encoded protein is CASSWRLAVITDTQYF.

This clone was seen repeatedly, ten times or more. J is TRBJ2-3 and V is TRBV30; D possibly corresponds to TRBD2 (6 bases). Trimming pared 3 bases from V and 5 bases from J, leaving 15 bases between. CDR1 and CDR2 (germline): GTSNPN, SVGIG (reference sequence). This CDR3 has 14 residues. CDR3 nucleotides: TGTGCCTGGAGACCGGGACTCCAGGGAGATACGCAGTATTTT. Translating gives CAWRPGLQGDTQYF.

This clone showed up just a few times. This may arise from a read error, as a much more abundant clone is one base away. The chain combines TRBV19 with TRBJ2-3; 13 bases are a match to TRBD2. J gave up 6 bases and V 6 bases, and 3 bases lay outside the gene matches. There are 14 residues in the CDR3. Germline V CDR1 and CDR2: LNHDA, SQIVND (reference sequence). This CDR3 is CASRRTSGSDTQYF. The CDR3 DNA reads TGTGCCAGTAGGAGGACTAGCGGGAGTGATACGCAGTATTTT.

This clone was seen repeatedly, ten times or more. The chain links TRBV27 to TRBJ2-7, with 11 bases lining up with TRBD1. CDR1 MNHEY and CDR2 SMNVEV come from the germline V gene (reference sequence). Trimming cost V 0 bases and J 4 bases; bases outside gene matches: 5. There are 16 residues in the CDR3. The CDR3 region is CASSLSTGTGGYEQYF. The CDR3 DNA reads as TGTGCCAGCAGTTTATCTACCGGGACAGGGGGTTACGAGCAGTACTTC.

This clone has a count of ten or more. In DNA, the CDR3 is TGTGCCAGCGGGTCCAGAAGGGAGAGAAACAATGAGCAGTTCTTC. Translated, it gives CASGSRRERNNEQFF. The genes are TRBV9 and TRBJ2-1; D perhaps matches TRBD2 (5 bases). Germline V gene lookup returns CDR1 SGDLS and CDR2 YYNGEE. The CDR3 runs to 15 residues. The V end lost 7 bases, the J end lost 5 bases, and 19 bases lay between the germline ends.

CDR3 nucleotides: TGTGCCTGGAGTGTACTTCAGGGGAGCTCCTATAATTCACCCCTCCACTTT. Translation gives CAWSVLQGSSYNSPLHF. The chain carries TRBV30 and TRBJ1-6, with D tentatively TRBD1 (6 bases). Germline V gene data show CDR1 as GTSNPN and CDR2 as SVGIG (reference sequence). The CDR3 covers 17 residues. Trimming pared 0 bases from V and 0 bases from J, leaving 12 bases between.

This clone was picked up many times. The gene calls are TRBV18 and TRBJ1-4; D remains unclear. Trimming pared 0 bases from V and 5 bases from J, leaving 13 bases between. The CDR3 spans 16 residues. Germline CDR1 reads KGHSH; CDR2 reads LQKENI. CDR3 residues: CASSPPSFSGNEKLFF. CDR3 sequence (DNA): TGTGCCAGCTCACCACCGTCGTTCAGCGGAAATGAAAAACTGTTTTTT.